This T cell receptor beta chain is from a study of T-cell reconstitution after alpha-beta-depleted transplantation in children. Study results and limitations: Expanded graft clones, several hundred of them, were reportedly the source of alpha-beta T cells about two months after transplant. T-cell counts and diversity at one year post-transplant came mainly from newly produced T cells. Some patients showed high day-60 TCRbeta diversity, which derived from surviving recipient T cells and thymic progenitors.

The CDR3 sequence is 14 residues long. Looked up from germline, CDR1 is SGHTA and CDR2 is FQGNSA. Trimming removed 8 bases at V and 0 bases at J, with 8 bases between. This clonotype has only a few counts. Its antigen is as yet unknown. TCRbeta library construction was performed incorporating unique molecular identifiers. MiXCR, applied by TCRdb to the PCR reads, yields one record per CDR3 protein. The profile covers about 300,000 distinct CDR3 sequences, with around 10% appearing a single time and less than 8% taken by the ten largest. This TCR came from a boy in the first two years of life with acute myeloid leukemia, due to receive a stem cell transplant. The sequenced sample was PBMCs, obtained before TCRalphabeta/CD19-depleted stem cell transplant. The chain recombines TRBV7-2 with TRBJ2-6; D unclear. The CDR3 DNA follows: TGTGCCAGCCGTCCGGGCTCTGGGGCCAACGTCCTGACTTTC. Protein: CASRPGSGANVLTF.